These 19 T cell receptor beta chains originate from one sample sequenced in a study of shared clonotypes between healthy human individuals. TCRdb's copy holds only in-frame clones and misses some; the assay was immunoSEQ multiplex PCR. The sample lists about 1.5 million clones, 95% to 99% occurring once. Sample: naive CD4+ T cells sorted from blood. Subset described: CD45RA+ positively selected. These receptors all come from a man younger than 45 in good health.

The CDR3 DNA reads TGTGCCATCAGTACTGCAGGGACAGGGCTCACAGATACGCAGTATTTT. This encodes CAISTAGTGLTDTQYF. This chain joins TRBV10-3 and TRBJ2-3; the match to TRBD1 covers 9 bases. The CDR3 covers 16 residues. CDR1 and CDR2 from the germline V gene are ENHRY and SYGVKD. The J segment lost 2 bases and the V segment lost 5 bases, leaving 8 bases of the junction unmatched.

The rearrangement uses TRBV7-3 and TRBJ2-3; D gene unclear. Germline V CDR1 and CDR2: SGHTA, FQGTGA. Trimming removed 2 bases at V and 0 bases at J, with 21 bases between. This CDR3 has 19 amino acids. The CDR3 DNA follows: TGTGCCAGCAGCTTAGGAAAAGGACCACGATTACCTAGCACAGATACGCAGTATTTT. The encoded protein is CASSLGKGPRLPSTDTQYF. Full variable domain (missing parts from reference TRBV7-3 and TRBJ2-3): GAGVSQTPSNKVTEKGKYVELRCDPISGHTALYWYRQSLGQGPEFLIYFQGTGAADDSGLPNDRFFAVRPEGSVSTLKIQRTERGDSAVYLCASSLGKGPRLPSTDTQYFGPGTRLTVL.

Written as DNA, the CDR3 is TGTGCCAGCAGTCCGACGAAGACAGGACTCGGGGGAACCGGGGAGCTGTTTTTT. Its translation: CASSPTKTGLGGTGELFF. The chain carries TRBV27 and TRBJ2-2; either TRBD1 or TRBD2 may fit D (6 bases each). The CDR3 covers 18 residues. Germline assignment: CDR1 MNHEY and CDR2 SMNVEV (reference sequence). The ends were cut back, 5 bases at V and 5 bases at J, with 24 bases in the middle.

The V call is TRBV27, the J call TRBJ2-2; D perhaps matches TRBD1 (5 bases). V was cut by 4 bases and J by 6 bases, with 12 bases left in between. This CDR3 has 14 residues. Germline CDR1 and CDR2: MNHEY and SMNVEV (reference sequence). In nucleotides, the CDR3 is TGTGCCAGCAGTTGGCGCCAGGGCGCCGGGGAGCTGTTTTTT. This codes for CASSWRQGAGELFF.

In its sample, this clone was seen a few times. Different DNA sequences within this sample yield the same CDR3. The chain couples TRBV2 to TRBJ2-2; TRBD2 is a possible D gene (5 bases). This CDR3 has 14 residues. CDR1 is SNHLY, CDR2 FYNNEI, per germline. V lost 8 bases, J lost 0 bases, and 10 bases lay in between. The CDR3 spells CASRDGSNTGELFF. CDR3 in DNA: TGTGCCAGCCGGGATGGGTCGAACACCGGGGAGCTGTTTTTT.

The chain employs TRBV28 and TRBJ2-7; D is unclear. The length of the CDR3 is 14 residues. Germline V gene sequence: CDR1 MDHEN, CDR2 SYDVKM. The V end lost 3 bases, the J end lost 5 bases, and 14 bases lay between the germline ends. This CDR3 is CASSLGSASHEQYF. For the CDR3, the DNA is TGTGCCAGCAGTTTGGGCAGTGCAAGCCACGAGCAGTACTTC.

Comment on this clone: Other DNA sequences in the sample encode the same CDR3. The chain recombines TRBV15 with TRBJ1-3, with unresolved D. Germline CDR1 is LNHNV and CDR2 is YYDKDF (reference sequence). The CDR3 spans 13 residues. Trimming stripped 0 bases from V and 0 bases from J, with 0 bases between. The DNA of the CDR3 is TGTGCCACCAGCAGAGACTCTGGAAACACCATATATTTT. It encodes CATSRDSGNTIYF. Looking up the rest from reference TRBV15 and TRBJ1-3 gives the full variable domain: DAMVIQNPRYQVTQFGKPVTLSCSQTLNHNVMYWYQQKSSQAPKLLFHYYDKDFNNEADTPDNFQSRRPNTSFCFLDIRSPGLGDTAMYLCATSRDSGNTIYFGEGSWLTVV.

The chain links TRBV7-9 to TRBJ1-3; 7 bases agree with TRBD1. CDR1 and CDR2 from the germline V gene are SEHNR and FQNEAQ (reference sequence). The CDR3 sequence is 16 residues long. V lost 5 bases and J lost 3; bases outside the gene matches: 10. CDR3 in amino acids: CASSPYTGAGGNTIYF. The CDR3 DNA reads TGTGCCAGCAGCCCCTACACAGGGGCCGGTGGAAACACCATATATTTT.

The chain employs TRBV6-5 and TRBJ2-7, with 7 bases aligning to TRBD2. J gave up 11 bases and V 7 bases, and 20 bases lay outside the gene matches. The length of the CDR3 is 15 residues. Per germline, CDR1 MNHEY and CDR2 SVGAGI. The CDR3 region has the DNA TGTGCCAGCATTCACCGCGGGAGCCGTTTTTTCCGGGAGTACTTC. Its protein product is CASIHRGSRFFREYF.

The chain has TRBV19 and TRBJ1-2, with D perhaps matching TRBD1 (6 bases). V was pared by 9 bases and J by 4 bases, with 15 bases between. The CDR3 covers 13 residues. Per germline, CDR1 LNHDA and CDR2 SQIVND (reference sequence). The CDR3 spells CASSTGPSYGYTF. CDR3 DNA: TGTGCCAGCTCGACAGGACCCTCCTATGGCTACACCTTC.

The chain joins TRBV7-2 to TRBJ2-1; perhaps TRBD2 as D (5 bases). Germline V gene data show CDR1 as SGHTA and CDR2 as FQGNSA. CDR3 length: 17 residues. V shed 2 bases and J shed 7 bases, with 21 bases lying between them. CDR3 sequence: CASSLSVRVRGDNEQFF. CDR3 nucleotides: TGTGCCAGCAGCTTAAGCGTTCGCGTTCGGGGTGATAATGAGCAGTTCTTC.

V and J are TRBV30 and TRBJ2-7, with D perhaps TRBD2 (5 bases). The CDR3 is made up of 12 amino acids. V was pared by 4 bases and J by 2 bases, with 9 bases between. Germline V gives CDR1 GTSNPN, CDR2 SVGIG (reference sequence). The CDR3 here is CAWNQRTYEQYF. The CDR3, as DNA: TGTGCCTGGAATCAGCGGACCTACGAGCAGTACTTC.

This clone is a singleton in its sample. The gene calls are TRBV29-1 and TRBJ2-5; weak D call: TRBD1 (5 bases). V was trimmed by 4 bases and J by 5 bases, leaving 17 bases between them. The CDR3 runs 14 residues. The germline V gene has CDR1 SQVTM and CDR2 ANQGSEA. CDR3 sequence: CSVVVSAPGETQYF. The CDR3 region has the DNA TGCAGCGTTGTCGTGTCCGCCCCAGGGGAGACCCAGTACTTC.

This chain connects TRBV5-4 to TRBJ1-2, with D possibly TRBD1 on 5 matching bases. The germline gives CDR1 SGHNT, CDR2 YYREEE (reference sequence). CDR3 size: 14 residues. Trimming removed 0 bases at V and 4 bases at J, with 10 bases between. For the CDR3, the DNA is TGTGCCAGCAGCTTGGAGGGACGTACCTATGGCTACACCTTC. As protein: CASSLEGRTYGYTF.

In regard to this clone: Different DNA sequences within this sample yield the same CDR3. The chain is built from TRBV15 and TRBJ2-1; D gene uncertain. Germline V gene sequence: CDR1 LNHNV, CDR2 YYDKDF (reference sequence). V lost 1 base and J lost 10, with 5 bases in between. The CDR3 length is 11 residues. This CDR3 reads CATSRGGEQFF. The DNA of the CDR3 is TGTGCCACCAGCAGAGGGGGAGAGCAGTTCTTC.

Here the CDR3 reads CASRRPEGKPSTDTQYF. CDR3 in DNA: TGTGCCAGCAGGAGGCCCGAGGGGAAACCTAGCACAGATACGCAGTATTTT. The chain has TRBV21-1 and TRBJ2-3. TRBV21-1 is termed a pseudogene. The CDR3 sequence is 17 residues long.

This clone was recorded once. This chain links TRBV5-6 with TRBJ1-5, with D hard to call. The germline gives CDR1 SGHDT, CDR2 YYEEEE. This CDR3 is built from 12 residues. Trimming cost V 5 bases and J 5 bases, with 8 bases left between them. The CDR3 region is CASSFRDQPQHF. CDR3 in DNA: TGTGCCAGCAGTTTTCGAGATCAGCCCCAGCATTTT.

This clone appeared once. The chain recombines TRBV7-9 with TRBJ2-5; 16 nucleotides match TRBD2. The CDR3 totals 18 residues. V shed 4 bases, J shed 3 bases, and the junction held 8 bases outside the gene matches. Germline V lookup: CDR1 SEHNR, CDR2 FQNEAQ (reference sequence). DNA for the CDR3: TGTGCCAGCAGCTCGGGACTAGCGGGAGGGGGTATGAAAGAGACCCAGTACTTC. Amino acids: CASSSGLAGGGMKETQYF. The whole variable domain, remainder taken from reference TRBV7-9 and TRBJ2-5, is DTGVSQNPRHKITKRGQNVTFRCDPISEHNRLYWYRQTLGQGPEFLTYFQNEAQLEKSRLLSDRFSAERPKGSFSTLEIQRTEQGDSAMYLCASSSGLAGGGMKETQYFGPGTRLLVL.

The CDR3: CASSYSRTSGINEQFF. The CDR3 DNA sequence: TGTGCCAGCAGTTACTCGAGGACTAGCGGGATCAATGAGCAGTTCTTC. The rearrangement uses TRBV6-5 and TRBJ2-1; 12 bases match TRBD2. J lost 6 bases, V lost 0 bases, and 3 bases had no gene match. CDR1 is MNHEY and CDR2 is SVGAGI in the germline V gene. The CDR3 runs to 16 residues.